These 25 T cell receptor beta chains were sequenced from one sample in a study of T cells in Graves' hyperthyroidism and ophthalmopathy. It was RNA transcripts that yielded the amplified TCR beta CDR3 regions. RT-PCR in the first round (using the HTBI primer set) targeted the TCR CDR3. Each CDR3 protein gets one entry after TCRdb re-called the multiplex PCR reads with MiXCR. The sample includes fewer than 650,000 distinct CDR3 sequences, about 14% of them seen just once. Sample: blood. These receptors originate from a woman between 40 and 50 years old with Graves' hyperthyroidism.

The V call is TRBV9, the J call TRBJ2-5, with D perhaps matching TRBD2 (6 bases). Between the trimmed V and J ends, which lost 0 bases and 5 bases, there was a span of 14 bases. Germline values: CDR1 SGDLS, CDR2 YYNGEE. The CDR3 covers 15 residues. CDR3 residues: CASSVDWRAAETQYF. The CDR3 DNA reads TGTGCCAGCAGCGTAGACTGGAGGGCGGCTGAGACCCAGTACTTC.

This clonotype was recorded many times. The V call is TRBV28, the J call TRBJ1-4; perhaps TRBD1 as D (5 bases). Looked up from germline, CDR1 is MDHEN and CDR2 is SYDVKM. V shed 3 bases and J shed 3 bases, with 11 bases lying between them. This CDR3 has 15 residues. In DNA form, the CDR3 reads TGTGCCAGCAGTTTTGGGGGGATGGCTAATGAAAAACTGTTTTTT. Protein product: CASSFGGMANEKLFF. The whole variable domain, remainder taken from reference TRBV28 and TRBJ1-4, is DVKVTQSSRYLVKRTGEKVFLECVQDMDHENMFWYRQDPGLGLRLIYFSYDVKMKEKGDIPEGYSVSREKKERFSLILESASTNQTSMYLCASSFGGMANEKLFFGSGTQLSVL.

On this clonotype itself: A much larger clonotype is one base distant, so this may be a read error. The chain carries TRBV7-3 and TRBJ2-7, with D perhaps given as TRBD1 or TRBD2 (6 bases each). The CDR3 extends over 14 amino acids. The germline CDR1 and CDR2 sequences are SGHTA and FQGTGA. V was pared by 5 bases and J by 7 bases, with 18 bases between. The CDR3 sequence: CASSLGGTPLEQYF. The CDR3 bases are TGTGCCAGCAGCCTAGGGGGGACACCCCTAGAGCAGTACTTC.

There are a few counts of this clonotype. CDR3 in amino acids: CASSPSGGNTIYF. The CDR3 nucleotides read TGTGCCAGCAGTCCCTCGGGGGGAAACACCATATATTTT. This chain links TRBV27 with TRBJ1-3; D call uncertain. The ends were cut back, 5 bases at V and 4 bases at J, with 9 bases in the middle. Looked up from germline, CDR1 is MNHEY and CDR2 is SMNVEV (reference sequence). This CDR3 has 13 amino acids.

This clonotype appeared a few times. The chain uses TRBV10-3 and TRBJ2-3; maybe TRBD2 (5 bases). Germline V lookup: CDR1 ENHRY, CDR2 SYGVKD. CDR3 length: 14 residues. The V end lost 11 bases, the J end lost 4 bases, and 19 bases lay between the germline ends. The CDR3 region has the DNA TGTGCCGCCCGTACCGGAGGCGAGGCAGATACGCAGTATTTT. Its translation: CAARTGGEADTQYF.

In its sample, this clonotype was seen many times. The rearrangement links TRBV28 to TRBJ1-5, with D hard to call. Germline V gene sequence: CDR1 MDHEN, CDR2 SYDVKM. CDR3 length: 14 amino acids. Trimming left V 2 bases short and J 0 bases short, with 5 bases between. The CDR3 sequence: CASSLEGSNQPQHF. CDR3 nucleotides: TGTGCCAGCAGTTTAGAGGGTAGCAATCAGCCCCAGCATTTT. The full variable domain, in which reference TRBV28 and TRBJ1-5 provide the parts outside the CDR3, is DVKVTQSSRYLVKRTGEKVFLECVQDMDHENMFWYRQDPGLGLRLIYFSYDVKMKEKGDIPEGYSVSREKKERFSLILESASTNQTSMYLCASSLEGSNQPQHFGDGTRLSIL.

This clonotype was detected a few times. The chain has TRBV27 and TRBJ2-7; the match to TRBD1 covers 8 bases. The CDR3 is made up of 14 amino acids. CDR1 is MNHEY and CDR2 is SMNVEV in the germline V gene (reference sequence). The ends lost 2 bases at V and 9 bases at J; junction bases unmatched: 9. For the CDR3, the DNA is TGTGCCAGCAGTTTACGGCAGGGGGCCGGCGCGCAGTACTTC. Translated, it gives CASSLRQGAGAQYF.

In this sample, this clonotype turned up many times. The chain links TRBV20-1 to TRBJ1-1; unclear D gene. Trimming removed 0 bases at V and 7 bases at J, with 6 bases between. The CDR3 has 11 residues. CDR1 and CDR2 (germline): DFQATT, SNEGSKA (reference sequence). CDR3 nucleotide sequence: TGCAGTGCTAGAGAGGACGGTGAAGCTTTCTTT. Translation: CSAREDGEAFF.

Points on this clonotype: A much larger clone lies one base from this, so it may be a read error. The chain couples TRBV12-3 or TRBV12-4 to TRBJ2-1, with TRBD2 matching 9 bases. The CDR3 runs to 15 residues. Losses at the gene ends were 6 bases for V and 0 bases for J; bases not matched to a gene: 3. CDR3 bases: TGTGCCAGCAGCTGGACTAGCGCCTCCTACAATGAGCAGTTCTTC. Its protein is CASSWTSASYNEQFF.

There are many counts of this clonotype. V usage is TRBV20-1 and J usage is TRBJ2-7; no firm D call. V was shortened by 0 bases and J by 3 bases, with 12 bases between the two germline ends. Germline V gene lookup returns CDR1 DFQATT and CDR2 SNEGSKA (reference sequence). This CDR3 region has 14 residues. The CDR3: CSARDQAGNYEQYF. The CDR3 DNA sequence: TGCAGTGCTAGAGACCAGGCAGGCAACTACGAGCAGTACTTC.

The chain uses TRBV2 and TRBJ1-4; D is possibly TRBD1 (5 bases). The CDR3 runs to 12 residues. Germline V gives CDR1 SNHLY, CDR2 FYNNEI. V was trimmed by 7 bases and J by 4 bases, leaving 7 bases between them. DNA of the CDR3: TGTGCCAGCAATCAGGGTAATGAAAAACTGTTTTTT. It is translated as CASNQGNEKLFF.

This clonotype was seen repeatedly, ten times or more. V and J are TRBV6-1 and TRBJ2-3, with D tentatively TRBD1 (5 bases). V was trimmed by 10 bases and J by 2 bases, leaving 10 bases between them. There are 12 residues in the CDR3. Germline V CDR1 and CDR2: MNHNS, SASEGT. CDR3 protein: CATRTFTDTQYF. The DNA of the CDR3 is TGTGCCACCCGGACATTCACAGATACGCAGTATTTT.

The chain couples TRBV19 to TRBJ1-4; D is undetermined. The V gene's germline CDR1 is LNHDA and CDR2 SQIVND (reference sequence). V was pared by 2 bases and J by 2 bases, with 9 bases between. The CDR3 has 15 amino acids. CDR3 DNA: TGTGCCAGTAGTATACTGGGGTCGACTAATGAAAAACTGTTTTTT. Translation: CASSILGSTNEKLFF. Based on the CDR3 plus reference TRBV19 and TRBJ1-4, the full variable domain is DGGITQSPKYLFRKEGQNVTLSCEQNLNHDAMYWYRQDPGQGLRLIYYSQIVNDFQKGDIAEGYSVSREKKESFPLTVTSAQKNPTAFYLCASSILGSTNEKLFFGSGTQLSVL.

This clonotype was seen many times. The V and J genes are TRBV28 and TRBJ2-1, with TRBD1 matching 10 bases. Looked up from germline, CDR1 is MDHEN and CDR2 is SYDVKM. V was pared by 4 bases and J by 8 bases, with 17 bases of the junction left unmatched. This CDR3 has 18 amino acids. CDR3 in DNA: TGTGCCAGCAGTTCTGCCGGGACAGGGGTGCCAGGGAGGGATGAGCAGTTCTTC. This sequence encodes CASSSAGTGVPGRDEQFF.

There are many counts of this clonotype. The rearrangement joins TRBV11-3 to TRBJ2-6, with 7 positions matching TRBD1. From germline, CDR1 is SGHNT and CDR2 YENEEA. With 5 bases clipped from V and 0 bases from J, the junction kept 4 bases outside the gene matches. The CDR3 is 16 amino acids. CDR3 bases: TGTGCCAGCAGCCGGGACAGCCTCTCTGGGGCCAACGTCCTGACTTTC. This sequence encodes CASSRDSLSGANVLTF.

The V call is TRBV24-1, the J call TRBJ1-3; D gene unclear. Germline V gives CDR1 KGHDR, CDR2 SFDVKD. The CDR3 extends over 13 amino acids. V dropped 5 bases and J dropped 2 bases, with 6 bases sitting between them. The CDR3 sequence: CATSAGPGNTIYF. CDR3 nucleotides: TGTGCCACCAGTGCTGGTCCTGGAAACACCATATATTTT.

J is TRBJ2-1 and V is TRBV4-1, with TRBD2 identical over 7 bases. V gave up 5 bases and J gave up 6 bases; unmatched junction bases: 1. Germline V lookup: CDR1 MGHRA, CDR2 YSYEKL. The length of the CDR3 is 12 residues. DNA of the CDR3: TGCGCCAGCAGCTGGGAGGGCAATGAGCAGTTCTTC. It encodes CASSWEGNEQFF.

This clonotype was seen repeatedly, ten times or more. This sequence joins TRBV14 and TRBJ2-5, with 7 bases fitting TRBD1. This CDR3 spans 16 amino acids. Germline trimming cut 0 bases from V and 1 base from J; bases unmatched to any gene: 5. Germline values: CDR1 SGHDN, CDR2 FVKESK. The CDR3 sequence is CASSQDTGTVQETQYF. CDR3 nucleotide sequence: TGTGCCAGCAGCCAAGATACAGGGACAGTCCAAGAGACCCAGTACTTC.

A few counts support this clonotype. V and J are TRBV5-1 and TRBJ2-2, with D maybe TRBD2 (5 bases). The V end was cut by 2 bases, the J end by 2 bases, with 10 bases between. Germline V gene sequence: CDR1 SGHRS, CDR2 YFSETQ. This CDR3 contains 15 residues. CDR3 in DNA: TGCGCCAGCAGCTTATCTAGCCCAAACACCGGGGAGCTGTTTTTT. Protein: CASSLSSPNTGELFF.

The chain combines TRBV6-5 with TRBJ2-7, with TRBD2 matching 7 bases. The CDR3 loop spans 15 amino acids. Germline V gene sequence: CDR1 MNHEY, CDR2 SVGAGI. The V segment lost 0 bases and the J segment 4 bases; nucleotides outside the gene matches: 6. The CDR3 spells CASSYSVWGGYEQYF. The CDR3 DNA sequence: TGTGCCAGCAGTTACTCGGTGTGGGGGGGTTACGAGCAGTACTTC.

This clonotype was seen a few times. The J gene is TRBJ2-1, the V gene TRBV3-1; D perhaps matches TRBD2 (5 bases). Germline CDR1 and CDR2: LGHDT and YNNKEL (reference sequence). Trimming cost V 4 bases and J 1 base, with 23 bases left between them. The CDR3 is 19 residues long. The CDR3 region is CASSLALGRGLTSYNEQFF. CDR3 in DNA: TGTGCCAGCAGCCTCGCCCTTGGCCGCGGGCTAACTTCCTACAATGAGCAGTTCTTC.

This chain links TRBV20-1 with TRBJ1-1; TRBD1 aligns across 8 bases. The germline CDR1 and CDR2 sequences are DFQATT and SNEGSKA (reference sequence). Trimming took 0 bases from V and 7 from J; bases not matched to a gene: 1. This CDR3 has 12 amino acids. CDR3 sequence reads: CSARDGTGEAFF. Here the CDR3 DNA reads TGCAGTGCTAGAGACGGGACAGGTGAAGCTTTCTTT.

This clonotype came up many times. This chain uses TRBV12-3 or TRBV12-4 with TRBJ2-1; tentatively, D is TRBD2 (6 bases). The CDR3 runs 14 residues. The ends were cut back, 2 bases at V and 7 bases at J, with 12 bases in the middle. The CDR3 protein is CASSLSGTRNEQFF. In DNA, the CDR3 is TGTGCCAGCAGTTTATCCGGGACTCGGAATGAGCAGTTCTTC.

This clonotype was seen at least ten times. The J gene is TRBJ2-2, the V gene TRBV5-1; possible D gene TRBD2, 5 bases. Trimming stripped 0 bases from V and 1 base from J, with 7 bases between. The germline V gene encodes CDR1 SGHRS and CDR2 YFSETQ. The CDR3 is 15 amino acids. CDR3 in amino acids: CASSLDRGNTGELFF. CDR3 DNA: TGCGCCAGCAGCTTGGACCGGGGGAACACCGGGGAGCTGTTTTTT.

This clonotype has ten or more counts. J is TRBJ1-2 and V is TRBV6-1; D remains ambiguous. In germline, CDR1 is MNHNS, CDR2 SASEGT. Trimming removed 4 bases from V and 4 bases from J, with 16 bases in between. This CDR3 is built from 15 residues. CDR3 sequence (DNA): TGTGCCAGCAGTGGTCGTTCGGGCGGCTCCTATGGCTACACCTTC. Protein sequence: CASSGRSGGSYGYTF.